This is a list of T cell receptor beta chains from one sample in a study of shared clonotypes between healthy human individuals. Profiling relied on immunoSEQ multiplex PCR, and the TCRdb table lists in-frame clones only, not all of them. This table has about 2.4 million clones, roughly 93% appearing once. The sequenced material came from naive CD4+ T cells from PBMCs. The receptors come from a man between 18 and 35 years old in good health. Some clones in this sample may be carry-over from other donors' samples. CDR3s leave out the opening cysteine and the closing phenylalanine or tryptophan. Fields, in order: V gene, D gene, J gene, CDR3 protein. D genes are given only for firm matches.

>TRBV7-3|-|TRBJ1-1
ASSSQGGRNTEAF
>TRBV5-1|-|TRBJ2-2
ASSLAGGGGELF
>TRBV7-2|-|TRBJ2-7
ASSPLKGEQY
>TRBV4-1|-|TRBJ1-4
ASSHPAEEKLF
>TRBV6-1|-|TRBJ2-2
ASARDNSNTGELF
>TRBV19|-|TRBJ2-3
ASRYLGGDTQY
>TRBV19|TRBD2|TRBJ2-1
ASSISTSGNEQF
>TRBV18|-|TRBJ2-3
ASSPPVVTDTQY
>TRBV11-2|TRBD1|TRBJ1-4
ASSRMGQGGEKLF
>TRBV4-1|TRBD2|TRBJ2-3
ASSQLLADTDTQY
>TRBV4-1|-|TRBJ1-1
ASSQGDINTEAF
>TRBV11-2|-|TRBJ2-7
ASSRRPDYEQY
>TRBV30|TRBD1|TRBJ2-7
AWTPGQGVSEQY
>TRBV30|TRBD2|TRBJ2-3
AWSTSAIADTQY
>TRBV4-2|-|TRBJ1-2
ASSQGHLSSYGYT
>TRBV5-1|-|TRBJ2-2
ASSLGHLSTGELF
>TRBV27|-|TRBJ2-3
ASSWGRLASTDTQY
>TRBV20-1|-|TRBJ1-5
SASSGQPQH
>TRBV7-2|-|TRBJ1-1
ASSLVIRAEAF
>TRBV6-5|-|TRBJ1-1
ASSYSRVVPRTF
>TRBV5-1|TRBD2|TRBJ2-1
ASSLRLAEAYNEQF
>TRBV7-8|-|TRBJ2-6
ASTFRARVSGANVLT
>TRBV6-5|TRBD1|TRBJ1-2
ASSRRQGFGGYT
>TRBV5-6|TRBD1|TRBJ2-2
ASSGGTGVAGELF
>TRBV6-1|-|TRBJ1-5
ASSEAWGYQPQH
>TRBV28|-|TRBJ1-2
ASKSPELRKGRNYGYT
>TRBV4-2|TRBD2|TRBJ2-1
ASSQGGLAGANEQF
>TRBV2|-|TRBJ2-1
AGGERDAPGGEQF
>TRBV2|-|TRBJ2-1
ASSTVWNVYNEQF
>TRBV7-8|TRBD2|TRBJ2-7
ASSLKGTSGYEQY
>TRBV28|TRBD1|TRBJ1-5
ASSTRTGGIISQPQH
>TRBV19|-|TRBJ1-1
ASSIQGWTEAF
>TRBV28|-|TRBJ2-3
ASARQGGTDTQY
>TRBV5-3|-|TRBJ2-2
ARSLGACGGELF
>TRBV7-9|TRBD1|TRBJ1-1
ASSQGQAETEAF
>TRBV4-1|TRBD1|TRBJ1-5
ASSQPGQAGNQPQH
>TRBV4-3|TRBD2|TRBJ2-3
ASSQEWELAGGVYTDTQY
>TRBV4-3|-|TRBJ1-6
ASSQDFGGGGSPLH
>TRBV28|-|TRBJ1-2
ASSFQRAVYGYT
>TRBV5-4|-|TRBJ1-3
ASSLGAGNTIY
>TRBV9|-|TRBJ1-2
ASSPPWGGGYT
>TRBV4-2|-|TRBJ1-3
ASSQLTDSGNTIY
>TRBV28|TRBD1|TRBJ2-7
ASSPLSLGGGQGYEQY
>TRBV11-2|-|TRBJ2-7
ASSFGPYEQY
>TRBV7-6|TRBD1|TRBJ2-7
ASSLVRDSTYEQY
>TRBV28|-|TRBJ1-1
ASGGSGTEAF
>TRBV7-9|TRBD2|TRBJ2-3
ASSLGLAVSTDTQY
>TRBV9|-|TRBJ2-3
ASSVTPGSTDTQY
>TRBV2|-|TRBJ1-5
ASSEEEGRLLQNQPQH
>TRBV5-1|-|TRBJ2-7
AGKLSDLGEQY
>TRBV29-1|-|TRBJ1-4
SVRDQTNEKLF